The present T cell receptor beta chain was sequenced within a study of identical twins (TCRdb year 2016). At the level of the whole study: To test whether fetal clonotypes persist, the study used deep sequencing on TCR alpha and beta repertoires from monozygotic twins, unrelated adults of various ages, and cord blood. To rule out contamination, the twin experiments were replicated at different times with different library preparation protocols.

The library was produced with 5' RACE. Sequencing was performed on an Illumina HiSeq 2000. Template switching added a universal primer binding site, and the final cDNA carried a unique molecular identifier that allowed TCR cDNA molecules to be counted accurately. Specific primers in the conserved constant-segment region were used to synthesize first-strand cDNA for the TCR alpha and beta chains. Each cDNA library was double barcoded, with a SMART-Mk sample barcode plus Illumina barcodes, to control for contamination. TruSeq adapter sequences along with Illumina sample barcodes were introduced in two successive PCR steps. The Illumina HiSeq platform was used with custom primers to sequence TCR alpha and beta cDNA libraries. In the authors' own workflow: MiGEC was used to process raw reads and extract unique molecular identifiers, and MiXCR was used to find CDR3 positions. For each individual, recombination models were inferred using an EM algorithm with the repgenHMM and IGoR tools. Shared clonotypes were analyzed with the tcR package in R, and sharing was normalized by the product of cloneset sizes. To study raw recombination without the effects of thymic and clonal selection, out-of-frame nonproductive sequences were analyzed. Using fastp trimming at Q25 and MiXCR clonotype assembly, TCRdb reanalyzed the public sequencing data and kept in-frame beta chains. Records with the same CDR3 protein are collapsed into one entry carrying the most frequent genes and DNA. The V and J calls and clone size are TCRdb's, not the authors'. For this sample there are roughly 350,000 distinct CDR3 sequences; approximately 10% appear just once. The ten largest clones take up 8.5% to 10% of the sample.

This clonotype was found a few times. The specificity of this receptor is unknown. Base qualities were left out, and no much larger clone turns up one base away. Every donor in the study was a healthy Caucasian. The study also sequenced three unrelated non-twin adults: a male aged 18 to 29, a male aged 50 to 60 and a female aged 50 to 60. Miltenyi CD45RO+ enrichment and human naive T-cell isolation kits were used to isolate memory (CD45RO+) and naive T cells from PBMC. Broader findings and caveats from the paper: Zero-insertion analyses could be partly confounded by invariant T cells such as MAIT and iNKT, although diverse VJ usage argued against such confounding for most clonotypes. In monozygotic twins, recombination models systematically underestimated out-of-frame TCR alpha sharing, but the models matched the sharing seen between unrelated individuals. In beta out-of-frame sequences, excess twin sharing was weaker, because having fewer shared sequences lowered the signal-to-noise ratio. Fewer insertions were carried by abundant cord blood beta clonotypes; a weaker similar trend was observed in young adult naive repertoires, while no such trend was observed in memory repertoires. Compared with coincidental sharing between unrelated individuals, out-of-frame TCR alpha sequences shared between twins had an excess of sequences with low generation probability. Because the same donors could not be followed over many years, the conclusions depended on cross-sectional statistical analysis.

The sequenced sample was naive T cells sorted from blood. The cell subset or site label on this specimen signifies: cells isolated with a human naive T-cell isolation kit. The sequence derives from a woman in her fifties or sixties in good health.

At the DNA level, the sequence is TGTGCCAGCAGTTCTGTACAGCTTGAGCAGTTCTTC. Its product reads: CASSSVQLEQFF. The chain joins TRBV12-3 or TRBV12-4 to TRBJ2-1, with the D gene not confidently named. Taken from cysteine to phenylalanine, the CDR3 has 12 residues. The CDR3 DNA has 36 bases and is translated from base 1. V and J are truncated by 4 bases and 9 bases respectively, leaving an intervening sequence of 10 bases.